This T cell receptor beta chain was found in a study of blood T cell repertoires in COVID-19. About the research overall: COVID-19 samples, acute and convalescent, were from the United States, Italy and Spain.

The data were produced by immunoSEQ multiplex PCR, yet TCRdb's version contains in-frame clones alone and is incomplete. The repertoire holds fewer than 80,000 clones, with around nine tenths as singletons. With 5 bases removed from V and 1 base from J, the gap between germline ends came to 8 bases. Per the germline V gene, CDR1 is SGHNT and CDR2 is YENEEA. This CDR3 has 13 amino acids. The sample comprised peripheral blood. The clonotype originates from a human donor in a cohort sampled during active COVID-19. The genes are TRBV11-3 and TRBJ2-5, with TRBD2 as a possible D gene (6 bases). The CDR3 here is CASSRDSQETQYF. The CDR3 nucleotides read TGTGCCAGCAGCAGGGACTCCCAAGAGACCCAGTACTTC.